Listed below are T cell receptor beta chains from one sample, sequenced in a study of shared clonotypes between healthy human individuals. The table came from immunoSEQ multiplex PCR; TCRdb's copy has only in-frame clones and leaves some out. The sample comprises around 750,000 clones, around 74% of which are singletons, and approximately 1.8% rests with the top ten. The source material was memory CD4+ T cells sorted from blood. The source of these receptors is a woman in her 30s in good health. CDR3s include the opening cysteine and the closing phenylalanine or tryptophan. The order of the fields is V gene, clone size, D gene, J gene, CDR3 DNA, CDR3 protein. The D gene is left open where the match is weak. Rows may omit the clone size; those that give it use once, few, many or a size class.

>TRBV6-1|.|.|TRBJ1-5
TGTGCCAGCAGTGAAGGACAGCCCGATCAGCCCCAGCATTTT
CASSEGQPDQPQHF
>TRBV6-1|few|.|TRBJ2-5
TGTGCCAGTATCAGCCAGTACCAAGAGACCCAGTACTTC
CASISQYQETQYF
>TRBV27|.|TRBD1|TRBJ1-2
TGTGCCAGCAGCGAGAGACAGGGCCTTAACTATGGCTACACCTTC
CASSERQGLNYGYTF
>TRBV28|.|TRBD2|TRBJ2-1
TGTGCCACAATTACCGGGACTAGCGGGATTGATGAGCAGTTCTTC
CATITGTSGIDEQFF
>TRBV5-1|.|TRBD1|TRBJ2-5
TGCGCCAGCAGCTTAGACAGGGGTACAGAGACCCAGTACTTC
CASSLDRGTETQYF
>TRBV7-2|.|.|TRBJ1-1
TGTGCCAGCAGCTTACACGCGCAGAACACTGAAGCTTTCTTT
CASSLHAQNTEAFF
>TRBV9|.|TRBD2|TRBJ2-7
TGTGCCAGCAGCGTAGGACTAGCGGGAGCAGCCTACGAGCAGTACTTC
CASSVGLAGAAYEQYF
>TRBV19|.|.|TRBJ2-3
TGTGCCAGTAGTACTAAGGGAGCAACAGATACGCAGTATTTT
CASSTKGATDTQYF
>TRBV19|.|TRBD1|TRBJ1-2
TGTGCCAGTAAAGGCAGGGGGAACTATGGCTACACCTTC
CASKGRGNYGYTF
>TRBV28|.|.|TRBJ1-2
TGTGCCAGCAGTACCTATCAGGGGCGGCTCGGAGCCTATGGCTACACCTTC
CASSTYQGRLGAYGYTF
>TRBV7-2|few|TRBD1|TRBJ2-1
TGTGCCAGCAGCTTGGGACAGCGCCTCTACAATGAGCAGTTCTTC
CASSLGQRLYNEQFF